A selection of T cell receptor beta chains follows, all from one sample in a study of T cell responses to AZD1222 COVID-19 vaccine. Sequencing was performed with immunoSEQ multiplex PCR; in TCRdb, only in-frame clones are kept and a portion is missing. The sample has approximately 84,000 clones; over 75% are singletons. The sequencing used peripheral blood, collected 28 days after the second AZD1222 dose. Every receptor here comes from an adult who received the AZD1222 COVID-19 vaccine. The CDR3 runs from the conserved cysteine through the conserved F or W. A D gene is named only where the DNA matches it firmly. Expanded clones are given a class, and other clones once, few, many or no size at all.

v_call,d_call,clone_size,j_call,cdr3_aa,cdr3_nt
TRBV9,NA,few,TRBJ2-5,CASSIQTSPKETQYF,TGTGCCAGCAGCATCCAAACTAGCCCCAAAGAGACCCAGTACTTC
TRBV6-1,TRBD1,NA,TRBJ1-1,CASSKGQGIANTEAFF,TGTGCCAGCAGTAAAGGACAGGGGATTGCGAACACTGAAGCTTTCTTT
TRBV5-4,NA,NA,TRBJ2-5,CASSREGETQYF,TGTGCCAGCAGTCGAGAGGGAGAGACCCAGTACTTC
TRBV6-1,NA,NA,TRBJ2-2,CASSARPGRGNTGELFF,TGTGCCAGCAGTGCCCGTCCGGGACGAGGGAACACCGGGGAGCTGTTTTTT
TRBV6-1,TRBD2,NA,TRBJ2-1,CASSEFGLADYNEQFF,TGTGCCAGCAGTGAGTTTGGACTAGCGGACTACAATGAGCAGTTCTTC
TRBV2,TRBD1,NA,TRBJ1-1,CASRTTGYSEAFF,TGTGCCAGCAGGACGACAGGGTACTCTGAAGCTTTCTTT
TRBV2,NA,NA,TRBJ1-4,CASRPRTGPGEKLFF,TGTGCCAGCAGACCTCGGACTGGACCGGGTGAAAAACTGTTTTTT
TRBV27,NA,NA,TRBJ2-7,CASSFTRSYEQYF,TGTGCCAGCAGTTTCACGAGGAGCTACGAGCAGTACTTC
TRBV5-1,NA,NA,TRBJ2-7,CASSDSATVFYEQYF,TGCGCCAGCAGCGATAGCGCTACGGTTTTTTACGAGCAGTACTTC
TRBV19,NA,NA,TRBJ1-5,CASSFLSQPQHF,TGTGCCAGTAGTTTTTTAAGTCAGCCCCAGCATTTT
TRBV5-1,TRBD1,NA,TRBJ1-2,CASSLTGGANYGYTF,TGCGCCAGCAGCTTGACAGGGGGAGCAAACTATGGCTACACCTTC
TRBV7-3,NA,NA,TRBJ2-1,CASSAASTGYNEQFF,TGTGCCAGCAGCGCTGCCTCAACAGGGTACAATGAGCAGTTCTTC
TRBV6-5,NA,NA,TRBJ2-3,CASVLGQDADTQYF,TGTGCCAGCGTCTTGGGGCAGGACGCAGATACGCAGTATTTT
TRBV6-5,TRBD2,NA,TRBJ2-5,CASTAGGMKTQYF,TGTGCCAGCACAGCGGGGGGGATGAAGACCCAGTACTTC
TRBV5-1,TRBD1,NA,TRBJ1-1,CASSGQGNTEAFF,TGCGCCAGCAGTGGACAGGGGAACACTGAAGCTTTCTTT
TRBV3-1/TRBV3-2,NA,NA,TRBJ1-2,CASSQDFAYGYTF,TGTGCCAGCAGCCAAGATTTTGCCTATGGCTACACCTTC
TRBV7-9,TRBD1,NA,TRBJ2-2,CASSLAVGQGSGELFF,TGTGCCAGCAGCTTAGCTGTCGGACAGGGGTCTGGGGAGCTGTTTTTT
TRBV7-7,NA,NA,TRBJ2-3,CASSLSVGDTQYF,TGTGCTAGCAGCTTATCAGTTGGTGATACGCAGTATTTT
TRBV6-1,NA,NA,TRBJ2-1,CASSEGTIGDEQFF,TGTGCCAGCAGTGAAGGCACTATTGGGGATGAGCAGTTCTTC
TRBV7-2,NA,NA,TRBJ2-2,CASSFFSANTGELFF,TGTGCCAGCAGCTTTTTCTCAGCGAACACCGGGGAGCTGTTTTTT
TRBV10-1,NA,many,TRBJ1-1,CASSWGLNTEAFF,TGCGCCAGCAGTTGGGGGCTGAACACTGAAGCTTTCTTT
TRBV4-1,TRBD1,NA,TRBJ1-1,CASSQDQGWWTGAFF,TGCGCCAGCAGCCAAGATCAGGGGTGGTGGACAGGTGCTTTCTTT
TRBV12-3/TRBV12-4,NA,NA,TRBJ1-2,CASSHTDHYGYTF,TGTGCCAGCAGTCATACAGATCACTATGGCTACACCTTC
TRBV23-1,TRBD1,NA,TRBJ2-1,CASSHYPDRVGSNEQFF,TGCGCCAGCAGTCACTACCCTGACAGGGTGGGGTCGAATGAGCAGTTCTTC